A single sample is the source of the 22 T cell receptor beta chains below, sequenced in a study of CD8+CD57+ T cells in acquired aplastic anemia. TCR beta VDJ and CDR3 were profiled, and genomic DNA was the template. TCRdb re-analysed the reads in MiXCR, keeping a single row per CDR3 protein. This sample carries under 200,000 distinct CDR3 sequences, roughly half of them seen once, and the ten largest clones take about 8.8%. CD8+CD57+ cell expansion had been shown by flow cytometry in patients chosen for sequencing. Sequenced input: sorted CD4+, CD8+, or CD8+CD57+ T cells (not recorded which) from PBMCs. These receptors all come from a human donor with aplastic anemia.

A few counts support this clonotype. The chain uses TRBV3-1 and TRBJ1-2, with TRBD1 as a possible D gene (6 bases). Germline CDR1 reads LGHDT; CDR2 reads YNNKEL (reference sequence). V was shortened by 6 bases and J by 6 bases, with 17 bases between the two germline ends. The CDR3 loop spans 14 amino acids. CDR3 DNA: TGTGCCAGCAGTGAAAGGGTACAGGGAGATGGCTACACCTTC. This encodes CASSERVQGDGYTF.

This clonotype showed up many times. V usage is TRBV11-1 and J usage is TRBJ2-1, with 13 nucleotides matching TRBD2. Germline CDR1 is SGHAT and CDR2 is FQDESV (reference sequence). Losses at the gene ends were 1 base for V and 5 bases for J; bases not matched to a gene: 14. The CDR3 loop spans 20 amino acids. The CDR3 reads CASSLGYRHVLAGGDNEQFF. DNA of the CDR3: TGTGCCAGCAGCTTAGGATACCGCCACGTACTAGCGGGAGGGGACAATGAGCAGTTCTTC.

V is TRBV10-3 and J is TRBJ2-5; unclear D gene. Germline CDR1 and CDR2: ENHRY and SYGVKD. The CDR3 loop spans 14 amino acids. Deletions cut 3 bases from V and 7 bases from J, with 15 bases between. The CDR3 DNA follows: TGTGCCATCAGTGAACCCAGAGGCGCCAGGACCCAGTACTTC. Translating gives CAISEPRGARTQYF.

The chain employs TRBV10-3 and TRBJ1-1; D remains ambiguous. The V gene's germline CDR1 is ENHRY and CDR2 SYGVKD. CDR3 length: 13 amino acids. The germline V and J ends were trimmed by 10 bases and 6 bases, with 18 bases remaining between them. The CDR3 loop is CASSPPARAEAFF. CDR3 nucleotide sequence: TGTGCCAGCAGCCCCCCTGCCCGGGCTGAAGCTTTCTTT.

The table lists this clonotype with many counts. The CDR3 sequence is CASSLGLHNEQFF. DNA for the CDR3: TGCGCCAGCAGCTTGGGGCTACACAATGAGCAGTTCTTC. This chain connects TRBV5-1 to TRBJ2-1; D remains ambiguous. This CDR3 is 13 amino acids long. Trimming removed 0 bases from V and 5 bases from J, with 6 bases in between. CDR1 is SGHRS, CDR2 YFSETQ, per germline.

This chain joins TRBV11-2 and TRBJ2-1; 8 nucleotides match TRBD1. This CDR3 comprises 14 residues. CDR1 and CDR2 from the germline V gene are SGHAT and FQNNGV. V lost 5 bases, J lost 7 bases, and 7 bases stayed unmatched. The CDR3 protein is CASSQPGTGNEQFF. The CDR3 DNA reads as TGTGCCAGCAGCCAGCCCGGGACAGGAAATGAGCAGTTCTTC.

Many counts were recorded for this clonotype. The V call is TRBV7-3, the J call TRBJ2-3; TRBD2 matches 11 bases. Looked up from germline, CDR1 is SGHTA and CDR2 is FQGTGA. The junction had 6 bases not matched to a gene; V was cut back by 5 bases and J by 2 bases. This CDR3 comprises 16 residues. The CDR3 DNA reads TGTGCCAGCAGCCCCGGGACTAGCGGCCTCACAGATACGCAGTATTTT. This codes for CASSPGTSGLTDTQYF.

This clonotype was observed at least ten times. The chain uses TRBV7-2 and TRBJ1-2; D gene ambiguous. Trimming cost V 4 bases and J 4 bases, with 13 bases left between them. The CDR3 is made up of 14 amino acids. Germline-derived CDR1 and CDR2 are SGHTA and FQGNSA. The CDR3 region is CASSSQAQTYGYTF. The DNA of the CDR3 is TGTGCCAGCAGCTCGCAGGCGCAGACCTATGGCTACACCTTC. The complete variable domain, with remaining parts taken from reference TRBV7-2 and TRBJ1-2, reads GAGVSQSPSNKVTEKGKDVELRCDPISGHTALYWYRQSLGQGLEFLIYFQGNSAPDKSGLPSDRFSAERTGGSVSTLTIQRTQQEDSAVYLCASSSQAQTYGYTFGSGTRLTVV.

The chain recombines TRBV24-1 with TRBJ1-2; 9 bases align to TRBD1. This CDR3 region has 15 residues. Losses at the gene ends were 2 bases for V and 3 bases for J; bases not matched to a gene: 3. From germline, CDR1 is KGHDR and CDR2 SFDVKD. The CDR3 region is CATSDSRTGDYGYTF. The CDR3 bases are TGTGCCACCAGTGATTCGAGGACAGGGGACTATGGCTACACCTTC.

The CDR3 coding sequence is TGTGCCACCAGTGACGCTAGCGGGAGCTACAATGAGCAGTTCTTC. Its protein is CATSDASGSYNEQFF. V usage is TRBV24-1 and J usage is TRBJ2-1, with 10 bases that match TRBD2. In germline, CDR1 is KGHDR, CDR2 SFDVKD. The V segment lost 4 bases and the J segment 3 bases; nucleotides outside the gene matches: 2. The CDR3 is made up of 15 amino acids.

In its sample, this clonotype was seen many times. The rearrangement uses TRBV24-1 and TRBJ1-5; D not certain. Deletions cut 5 bases from V and 3 bases from J, with 10 bases between. The CDR3 runs to 14 residues. Germline CDR1 and CDR2: KGHDR and SFDVKD. The CDR3 sequence: CATSGSVFNQPQHF. CDR3 DNA sequence: TGTGCCACCAGTGGTTCAGTCTTCAATCAGCCCCAGCATTTT.

This clonotype has a count of ten or more. The chain employs TRBV7-3 and TRBJ2-7; tentatively, D is TRBD2 (5 bases). Trimming left V 5 bases short and J 7 bases short, with 15 bases between. The CDR3 is made up of 13 amino acids. CDR1 and CDR2 (germline): SGHTA, FQGTGA. The CDR3 spells CASSGGRGGEQYF. The CDR3 DNA reads TGTGCCAGCAGCGGTGGGCGAGGCGGGGAGCAGTACTTC.

This clonotype has at least ten counts. At one end the junction does not follow the germline gene, possibly because of a read error. The chain links TRBV20-1 to TRBJ2-5; D gene ambiguous. Germline CDR1 is DFQATT and CDR2 is SNEGSKA (reference sequence). CDR3 length: 11 amino acids. The DNA for the CDR3 is TGCAGTGCTCTAACTGGCCGGGCCCCCAGCTTC. Residues: CSALTGRAPSF.

The chain has TRBV19 and TRBJ1-2, with a tentative D call TRBD1 (6 bases). The V gene lost 4 bases and the J gene lost 0 bases, with 9 bases spanning the gap. CDR3 length: 14 amino acids. Germline lookup yields CDR1 LNHDA and CDR2 SQIVND (reference sequence). The CDR3 DNA is TGTGCCAGTAGTACGGACAGCGCTAACTATGGCTACACCTTC. It specifies CASSTDSANYGYTF.

V usage is TRBV9 and J usage is TRBJ2-7; TRBD2 matches 8 bases. With 0 bases clipped from V and 4 bases from J, the junction kept 3 bases outside the gene matches. Germline V CDR1 and CDR2: SGDLS, YYNGEE. There are 14 residues in the CDR3. The CDR3: CASSVVSGTYEQYF. CDR3 nucleotide sequence: TGTGCCAGCAGCGTAGTTAGCGGGACTTACGAGCAGTACTTC.

This chain connects TRBV29-1 to TRBJ2-1; 7 nucleotides align to TRBD1. The CDR3 runs to 16 residues. V lost 6 bases to trimming and J lost 0 bases; unmatched junction nucleotides: 11. CDR1 is SQVTM, CDR2 ANQGSEA, per germline. Written as DNA, the CDR3 is TGCAGCGTGAGGGACAGAAGGACGAGCTCCTACAATGAGCAGTTCTTC. This gives the protein CSVRDRRTSSYNEQFF.

The rearrangement joins TRBV5-4 to TRBJ2-2, with TRBD2 identical over 9 bases. CDR1 is SGHNT and CDR2 is YYREEE in the germline V gene (reference sequence). This CDR3 region has 16 residues. The trim removed 0 bases at V and 3 bases at J, leaving 3 bases unmatched. The CDR3 sequence: CASSLVAGVDTGELFF. The CDR3 nucleotides read TGTGCCAGCAGCTTGGTAGCGGGAGTGGACACCGGGGAGCTGTTTTTT.

With respect to this clonotype: Being one base from a much bigger clone, this may be a read error. The V gene is TRBV20-1, the J gene TRBJ2-1; weak D call: TRBD2 (8 bases). The germline CDR1 and CDR2 sequences are DFQATT and SNEGSKA (reference sequence). The CDR3 is made up of 18 amino acids. V was clipped by 6 bases and J by 4 bases, with 28 bases between them. The CDR3 is CSAPPRGSAGVGYNEQFF. The CDR3 DNA is TGCAGTGCCCCCCCCAGGGGGTCAGCGGGAGTAGGGTACAATGAGCAGTTCTTC.

The rearrangement joins TRBV28 to TRBJ2-7; 7 nucleotides match TRBD1. The CDR3 covers 16 residues. The trim removed 6 bases at V and 5 bases at J, leaving 16 bases unmatched. Germline CDR1 is MDHEN and CDR2 is SYDVKM. For the CDR3, the DNA is TGTGCCAGCAGCTCCACTGGGACAGCGATACTTCACGAGCAGTACTTC. Translated: CASSSTGTAILHEQYF.

In its sample, this clonotype was seen many times. The chain combines TRBV10-2 with TRBJ2-7, with D tentatively TRBD1 (6 bases). V lost 2 bases, J lost 10 bases, and 9 bases lay in between. Germline V gene lookup returns CDR1 WSHSY and CDR2 SAAADI. The CDR3 loop spans 11 amino acids. CDR3 nucleotides: TGCGCCAGCAGTGAGGGGGGCTCTCAGTACTTC. It is translated as CASSEGGSQYF.

This clonotype has only a few counts. It may be a read error: a sequence one base away is much more abundant. V and J are TRBV9 and TRBJ2-1; D uncertain. V was shortened by 1 base and J by 6 bases, with 8 bases between the two germline ends. The CDR3 consists of 13 residues. CDR1 is SGDLS and CDR2 is YYNGEE in the germline V gene. CDR3 coding DNA: TGTGCCAGCAGCGTAAGTCCGGCCAATGAGCAGTTCTTC. Residues: CASSVSPANEQFF.

V and J are TRBV6-4 and TRBJ1-6; 9 bases are shared with TRBD1. Germline V CDR1 and CDR2: MRHNA, SNTAGT. The CDR3 has 14 residues. V shed 6 bases and J 10 bases; nucleotides not matched to a gene: 7. CDR3 sequence reads: CASRGQGSGSPLHF. CDR3 DNA: TGTGCCAGCAGAGGACAGGGGTCTGGATCACCCCTCCACTTT.